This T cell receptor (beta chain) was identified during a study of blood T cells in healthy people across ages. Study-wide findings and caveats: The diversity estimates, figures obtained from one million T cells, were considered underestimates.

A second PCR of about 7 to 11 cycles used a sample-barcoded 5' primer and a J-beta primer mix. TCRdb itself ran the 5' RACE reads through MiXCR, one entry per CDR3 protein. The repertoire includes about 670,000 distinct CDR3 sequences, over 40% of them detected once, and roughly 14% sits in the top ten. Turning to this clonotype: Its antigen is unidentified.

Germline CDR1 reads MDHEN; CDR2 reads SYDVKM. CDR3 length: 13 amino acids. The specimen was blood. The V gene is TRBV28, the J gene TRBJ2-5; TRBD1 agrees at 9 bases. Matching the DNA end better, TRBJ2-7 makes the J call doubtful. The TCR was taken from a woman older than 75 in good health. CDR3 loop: CASKGTGSHEQYF. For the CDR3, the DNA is TGTGCCAGCAAGGGGACAGGGTCCCACGAGCAGTACTTC.